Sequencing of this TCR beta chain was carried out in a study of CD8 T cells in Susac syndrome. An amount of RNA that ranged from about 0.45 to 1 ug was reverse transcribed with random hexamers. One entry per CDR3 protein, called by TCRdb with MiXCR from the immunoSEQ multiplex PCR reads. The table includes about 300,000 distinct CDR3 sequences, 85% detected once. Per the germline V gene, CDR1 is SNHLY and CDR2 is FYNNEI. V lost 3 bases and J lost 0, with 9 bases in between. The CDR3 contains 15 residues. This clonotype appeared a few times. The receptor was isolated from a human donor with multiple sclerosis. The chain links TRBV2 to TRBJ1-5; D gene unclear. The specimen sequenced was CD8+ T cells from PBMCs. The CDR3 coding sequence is TGTGCCAGCAGTGATTCTACAACTAGCAATCAGCCCCAGCATTTT. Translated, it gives CASSDSTTSNQPQHF.